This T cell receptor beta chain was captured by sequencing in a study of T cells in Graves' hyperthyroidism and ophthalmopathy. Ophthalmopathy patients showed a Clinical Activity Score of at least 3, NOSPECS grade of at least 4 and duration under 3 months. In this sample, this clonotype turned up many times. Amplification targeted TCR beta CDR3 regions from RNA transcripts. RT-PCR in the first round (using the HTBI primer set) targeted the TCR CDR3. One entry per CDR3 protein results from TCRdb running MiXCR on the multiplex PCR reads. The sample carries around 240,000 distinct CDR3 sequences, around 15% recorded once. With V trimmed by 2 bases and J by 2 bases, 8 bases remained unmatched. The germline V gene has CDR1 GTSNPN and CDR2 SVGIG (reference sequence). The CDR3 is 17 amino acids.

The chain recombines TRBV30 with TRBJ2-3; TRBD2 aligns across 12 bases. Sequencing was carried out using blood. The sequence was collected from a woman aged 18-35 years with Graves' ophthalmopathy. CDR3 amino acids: CAWSSQTSGGSTDTQYF. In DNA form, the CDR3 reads TGTGCCTGGAGTTCCCAAACTAGCGGGGGGTCCACAGATACGCAGTATTTT.